This TCR beta chain is from a study of spatial heterogeneity in lung cancer. The time point was: sample taken at primary tumor resection. Tumor, nontumor lung or frozen PBMC supplied whole RNA that was sequenced unsorted. The table lists this clonotype with a few counts. The germline V gene encodes CDR1 MDHEN and CDR2 SYDVKM. The ends were cut back, 7 bases at V and 5 bases at J, with 17 bases in the middle. The CDR3 runs 14 residues. TCRdb re-analysed the 5' RACE reads in MiXCR, keeping a single row per CDR3 protein. The profile covers some 28,000 distinct CDR3 sequences, with 8.4% appearing a single time and 30% to 45% taken by the ten largest.

The TCR sequence derives from a female donor with early-stage non-small cell lung cancer. The rearrangement links TRBV28 to TRBJ2-5; TRBD2 is a possible D gene (5 bases). Source: PBMCs, taken at surgery. This chain's CDR3 is CASNKPGVRETQYF. The CDR3, as DNA: TGTGCCAGCAATAAGCCCGGGGTGAGGGAGACCCAGTACTTC.